The 4 T cell receptor beta chains below were found in one sample sequenced in a study of blood T cell repertoires in COVID-19. TCRdb's copy holds only in-frame clones and misses some; the assay was immunoSEQ multiplex PCR. The sample includes 150,000 to 200,000 clones, roughly 80% of them seen just once. Sequenced sample: peripheral blood. The receptors here all came from a man in his forties or fifties who had recovered from COVID-19.

This clone occurred a few times. CDR3: CAISESNLAVQQETQYF. CDR3 bases: TGTGCCATCAGTGAGTCGAATCTAGCGGTACAGCAAGAGACCCAGTACTTC. V and J are TRBV10-3 and TRBJ2-5; 7 nucleotides align to TRBD2. Germline loops: CDR1 ENHRY, CDR2 SYGVKD. The V segment lost 0 bases and the J segment 2 bases; nucleotides outside the gene matches: 9. There are 17 residues in the CDR3.

The V gene is TRBV27, the J gene TRBJ2-2; 10 nucleotides align to TRBD2. CDR3 length equals 17 residues. Trimming at V came to 10 bases and at J to 5 bases, leaving 16 bases not matched to a gene. CDR1 is MNHEY, CDR2 SMNVEV, per germline (reference sequence). In DNA form, the CDR3 reads TGTGCCACCAAAAGCAGGCTAGCGGGAGTTCGGACCGGGGAGCTGTTTTTT. Protein: CATKSRLAGVRTGELFF.

The V gene is TRBV5-6, the J gene TRBJ1-5, with a possible D match to TRBD1 (6 bases). V shed 7 bases and J shed 2 bases, with 16 bases lying between them. Germline loops: CDR1 SGHDT, CDR2 YYEEEE. CDR3 length: 15 residues. Written as DNA, the CDR3 is TGTGCCAGCCTTTTTCAGGCAGGGGGCAATCAGCCCCAGCATTTT. Encoded protein: CASLFQAGGNQPQHF.

This clone has only a few counts. This sequence joins TRBV30 and TRBJ2-2; TRBD2 aligns across 11 bases. V was pared by 0 bases and J by 9 bases, with 6 bases of the junction left unmatched. Germline CDR1 and CDR2: GTSNPN and SVGIG (reference sequence). The CDR3 extends over 15 amino acids. The CDR3 region has the DNA TGTGCCTGGAGTGTAGAACTAGCGGGAGCCCGGGAGCTGTTTTTT. Translation gives CAWSVELAGARELFF.